Listed below are T cell receptor beta chains from one sample, sequenced in a study of T cells after yellow fever vaccination. One entry per CDR3 protein results from TCRdb running MiXCR on the 5' RACE reads. The repertoire holds 20,000 to 25,000 distinct CDR3 sequences, with 3.4% as singletons. Sequencing used PBMCs, either bulk or a sorted T-cell subset (CD4+, CD8+, memory, or dextramer-sorted; not recorded which), obtained roughly 47 days after the first yellow fever vaccination. These receptors were taken from a man between 18 and 35 years old who received the YFV17D yellow fever vaccine. Both conserved end residues are part of each CDR3. The D gene is left open where the match is weak. Not every row has a clone size; where given, it reads once, few, many or a size class.

j_call	v_call	d_call	clone_size	cdr3_aa	cdr3_nt
TRBJ2-1	TRBV19	-	-	CASSIRVNNEQFF	TGTGCCAGTAGTATCAGGGTTAACAATGAGCAGTTCTTC
TRBJ1-5	TRBV5-5	TRBD1	many	CASSPPGQGYQPQHF	TGTGCCAGCAGCCCACCGGGACAGGGTTATCAGCCCCAGCATTTT
TRBJ2-7	TRBV18	TRBD2	many	CASSPPGLAAYEQYF	TGTGCCAGCTCGCCCCCGGGACTAGCGGCCTACGAGCAGTACTTC
TRBJ2-7	TRBV11-2	-	many	CASSLVVGYEQYF	TGTGCCAGCAGCTTAGTCGTCGGATACGAGCAGTACTTC
TRBJ1-4	TRBV4-2	-	medium-sized	CASSQDGWSNEKLFF	TGTGCCAGCAGCCAAGATGGCTGGTCTAATGAAAAACTGTTTTTT
TRBJ2-3	TRBV2	-	many	CATSKGAGALTDTQYF	TGTGCCACCTCAAAGGGAGCAGGGGCCTTAACAGATACGCAGTATTTT
TRBJ2-2	TRBV6-2/TRBV6-3	TRBD2	many	CASTRERVRTGELFF	TGTGCCAGCACGCGGGAGCGGGTTCGGACCGGGGAGCTGTTTTTT
TRBJ2-1	TRBV19	-	few	CASNDPGSYNEQFF	TGTGCCAGTAATGACCCGGGCTCCTACAATGAGCAGTTCTTC
TRBJ2-4	TRBV12-3/TRBV12-4	TRBD1	medium-sized	CASRGRRAGGANIQYF	TGTGCCAGCAGGGGACGCCGCGCAGGGGGCGCGAACATTCAGTACTTC
TRBJ1-5	TRBV18	-	many	CASSQRGAVRQPQHF	TGTGCCAGCTCACAACGGGGGGCAGTTCGTCAGCCCCAGCATTTT